The 6 T cell receptor beta chains presented below share a single source sample, sequenced in a study of CD8 T cells in ankylosing spondylitis. TCRdb re-derived calls from the 5' RACE reads in MiXCR, one entry per CDR3 protein. The table shows about 250,000 distinct CDR3 sequences, with 32% occurring only once. Sequencing was performed on blood, either unsorted or a sorted T cell fraction (not recorded which). The receptor set was obtained from a male donor with ankylosing spondylitis or in good health (not recorded which).

The chain combines TRBV12-3 or TRBV12-4 with TRBJ1-2, with D tentatively TRBD1 (6 bases). The CDR3 loop spans 14 amino acids. V gave up 7 bases and J gave up 10 bases, with 22 bases separating them. This chain's CDR3 is CASTLAGEIGVYTF. CDR3 bases: TGTGCCAGCACCCTGGCAGGGGAGATTGGTGTCTACACCTTC.

The rearrangement joins TRBV24-1 to TRBJ2-1, with 9 nucleotides matching TRBD1. V lost 10 bases, J lost 8 bases, and 2 bases stayed unmatched. Looked up from germline, CDR1 is KGHDR and CDR2 is SFDVKD. This CDR3 has 11 amino acids. The CDR3 is CATTGGHEQFF. CDR3 bases: TGTGCCACGACAGGGGGGCATGAGCAGTTCTTC.

The V gene is TRBV2, the J gene TRBJ2-7; D is uncertain. V lost 4 bases and J lost 3, with 7 bases in between. Germline V gives CDR1 SNHLY, CDR2 FYNNEI. The CDR3 has 12 amino acids. CDR3 DNA: TGTGCCAGCAGTGGCTCCTTCTACGAGCAGTACTTC. It codes for CASSGSFYEQYF.

The CDR3 DNA reads TGCAGCGTTCTTCCAGGGGGCTCCTACGAGCAGTACTTC. Translation gives CSVLPGGSYEQYF. J is TRBJ2-7 and V is TRBV29-1; 7 nucleotides align to TRBD1. The length of the CDR3 is 13 residues. V was pared by 5 bases and J by 0 bases, with 4 bases of the junction left unmatched. Germline V gene lookup returns CDR1 SQVTM and CDR2 ANQGSEA.

The genes are TRBV6-1 and TRBJ1-2, with D maybe TRBD1 (6 bases). Germline lookup yields CDR1 MNHNS and CDR2 SASEGT. The CDR3 sequence is 15 residues long. V was shortened by 6 bases and J by 2 bases, with 16 bases between the two germline ends. DNA of the CDR3: TGTGCCAGCAGAGGTGGGAGAGGGGGAAACTATGGCTACACCTTC. Amino acids: CASRGGRGGNYGYTF.

This clonotype was recorded a few times. The chain couples TRBV6-1 to TRBJ2-1; D possibly corresponds to TRBD2 (5 bases). The CDR3 is 14 residues long. Germline CDR1 and CDR2: MNHNS and SASEGT. The germline V and J ends were trimmed by 6 bases and 6 bases, with 15 bases remaining between them. This CDR3 reads CASSPSGRGNEQFF. In nucleotides, the CDR3 is TGTGCCAGCAGCCCCTCAGGACGGGGCAATGAGCAGTTCTTC.